Listed below are T cell receptor beta chains from one sample, sequenced in a study of blood T cells in healthy people across ages. MiXCR was run by TCRdb on the 5' RACE reads, yielding one entry per CDR3 protein. Among hundreds of thousands of distinct CDR3 sequences, about 30% were seen once, and the ten largest hold 15%. The sample taken for sequencing was blood. The receptors were gathered from an elderly woman in good health. Both conserved end residues are part of each CDR3. A D gene is named only where the DNA matches it firmly. Some rows have no size entry. The others give once, few or many, or a class for an expanded clone.

CDR3aa,CDR3nt,d_gene,abundance,j_gene,v_gene
CASRGGTPGPSNYGYTF,TGTGCCAGCAGGGGTGGGACCCCGGGTCCAAGTAACTATGGCTACACCTTC,-,many,TRBJ1-2,TRBV6-1
CASSFEGWGEKLFF,TGTGCCAGCAGTTTTGAGGGGTGGGGTGAAAAACTGTTTTTT,-,-,TRBJ1-4,TRBV27
CASSPDRNAPYEQYF,TGTGCCAGCAGCCCCGACAGGAACGCACCCTACGAGCAGTACTTC,-,many,TRBJ2-7,TRBV7-9
CSAQLPGQGASGANVLTF,TGCAGCGCCCAGCTGCCGGGACAGGGGGCTTCTGGGGCCAACGTCCTGACTTTC,TRBD1,many,TRBJ2-6,TRBV29-1
CAHTQGIGMNTEAFF,TGTGCCCATACCCAGGGGATAGGGATGAACACTGAAGCTTTCTTT,-,-,TRBJ1-1,TRBV7-3
CSAGGTLRDTQYF,TGCAGTGCTGGGGGGACACTGCGGGATACGCAGTATTTT,-,many,TRBJ2-3,TRBV20-1
CASSQEDRGDYGYTF,TGTGCCAGCAGCCAAGAGGACAGGGGAGACTATGGCTACACCTTC,TRBD1,many,TRBJ1-2,TRBV4-2
CASSPGLRSTEAFF,TGTGCCAGCAGCCCAGGGTTGCGGAGCACTGAAGCTTTCTTT,-,few,TRBJ1-1,TRBV14
CASGSPRDTYEQYF,TGTGCCAGCGGCAGTCCAAGGGACACCTACGAGCAGTACTTC,-,-,TRBJ2-7,TRBV6-5
CASSQGPGLKNTEAFF,TGTGCCAGCAGCCAAGGGCCGGGGTTGAAGAACACTGAAGCTTTCTTT,-,few,TRBJ1-1,TRBV3-1
CASSLREYF,TGTGCCAGCAGTTTAAGGGAGTACTTC,-,-,TRBJ2-4,TRBV12-3/TRBV12-4
CASSRSPDLNVLTF,TGTGCCAGCAGCCGCTCCCCAGATCTCAACGTCCTGACTTTC,-,many,TRBJ2-6,TRBV6-2/TRBV6-3
CASRLQGAGANVLTF,TGTGCCAGCAGATTACAGGGGGCCGGGGCCAACGTCCTGACTTTC,TRBD1,many,TRBJ2-6,TRBV6-6
CSAILAGYGEQFF,TGCAGTGCAATACTAGCGGGGTACGGTGAGCAGTTCTTC,TRBD2,many,TRBJ2-1,TRBV20-1
CASSLGTSEAFF,TGCGCCAGCAGCCTGGGGACCTCTGAAGCTTTCTTT,-,few,TRBJ1-1,TRBV5-1
CASSPTGTGNQPQHF,TGTGCCAGCAGCCCGACAGGGACTGGCAATCAGCCCCAGCATTTT,TRBD1,many,TRBJ1-5,TRBV7-2
CASRSSAGIGQPQHF,TGCGCCAGCCGCTCCTCGGCGGGGATCGGTCAGCCCCAGCATTTT,-,few,TRBJ1-5,TRBV5-1
CASSLAPPSYEQYF,TGCGCCAGCAGCTTGGCCCCTCCCTCCTACGAGCAGTACTTC,-,many,TRBJ2-7,TRBV5-1
CASSLRGGAYNEQYF,TGTGCCAGCAGCTTGCGCGGGGGCGCCTACAATGAGCAGTACTTC,-,few,TRBJ2-7,TRBV7-2
CASSVGQRSSYEQYF,TGTGCCAGCAGCGTAGGCCAGCGAAGCTCCTACGAGCAGTACTTC,-,many,TRBJ2-7,TRBV9
CASSQQRGYEQFF,TGCGCCAGCAGCCAGCAGCGGGGATATGAGCAGTTCTTC,TRBD2,many,TRBJ2-1,TRBV4-1
CASRRGDSPLHF,TGTGCCAGCAGGAGGGGTGATTCACCCCTCCACTTT,-,-,TRBJ1-6,TRBV12-3/TRBV12-4
CASSQDIGVYEQYF,TGTGCCAGCAGCCAAGATATAGGTGTCTACGAGCAGTACTTC,-,-,TRBJ2-7,TRBV3-1
CASSVRAMDEQYF,TGTGCCAGCAGCGTAAGGGCGATGGACGAGCAGTACTTC,-,many,TRBJ2-7,TRBV9
CATSPRAGEQYF,TGTGCCACCAGTCCCAGGGCGGGTGAGCAGTACTTC,-,many,TRBJ2-7,TRBV24-1
CASSLYRGRSEQYF,TGCGCCAGCAGCTTGTACAGGGGGCGGTCCGAGCAGTACTTC,TRBD1,few,TRBJ2-7,TRBV5-1
CASSLNFRGVYEQYF,TGTGCCAGCAGCTTAAACTTCCGGGGTGTCTACGAGCAGTACTTC,-,many,TRBJ2-7,TRBV7-2
CASSYPTGDQYSNQPQHF,TGTGCCAGCAGTTACCCGACAGGAGACCAATATAGCAATCAGCCCCAGCATTTT,-,many,TRBJ1-5,TRBV6-5
CACSLSGGGYEQYF,TGTGCCTGCAGTTTATCGGGGGGTGGGTACGAGCAGTACTTC,TRBD2,-,TRBJ2-7,TRBV12-3/TRBV12-4
CSVQPGGQPQHF,TGCAGTGTTCAGCCCGGGGGTCAGCCCCAGCATTTT,-,many,TRBJ1-5,TRBV20-1